The sequence of this T cell receptor (beta chain) was determined in a study of patients and donors after allogeneic stem cell transplantation. A single count supports this clonotype. V dropped 0 bases and J dropped 0 bases, with 12 bases sitting between them. This CDR3 is 16 amino acids long. Germline V gene sequence: CDR1 SGDLS, CDR2 YYNGEE. TCRdb re-called the RT-PCR reads with MiXCR, one entry per CDR3 protein. The sample lists hundreds of thousands of distinct CDR3 sequences; about 37% were seen once. V usage is TRBV9 and J usage is TRBJ2-5; D possibly uses TRBD1 or TRBD2 (5 bases each). This TCR derives from a human donor who was either an allogeneic HSCT recipient or a stem cell or donor lymphocyte infusion donor (not recorded which). It is not recorded whose cells these are; they may come from a transplant donor. The material sequenced was blood, either unsorted or a sorted T cell fraction (not recorded which). CDR3 sequence (DNA): TGTGCCAGCAGCGTAGGGGGGATAGCGTACCAAGAGACCCAGTACTTC. It yields the protein CASSVGGIAYQETQYF.